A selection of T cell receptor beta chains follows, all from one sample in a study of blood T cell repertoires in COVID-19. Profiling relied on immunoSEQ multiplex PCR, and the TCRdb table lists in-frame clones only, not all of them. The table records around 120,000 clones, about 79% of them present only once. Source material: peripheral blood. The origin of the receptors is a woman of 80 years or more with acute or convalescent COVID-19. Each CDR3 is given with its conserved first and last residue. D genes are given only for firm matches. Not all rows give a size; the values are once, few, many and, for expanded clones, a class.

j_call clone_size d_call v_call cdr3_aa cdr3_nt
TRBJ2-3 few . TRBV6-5 CASKSGLGTDTQYF TGTGCCAGCAAATCAGGGTTGGGCACAGATACGCAGTATTTT
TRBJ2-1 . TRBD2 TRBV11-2 CASSPGLAEYNEQFF TGTGCCAGCAGCCCCGGACTAGCGGAATACAATGAGCAGTTCTTC
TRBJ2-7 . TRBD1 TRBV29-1 CSVEGDRGPSYEQYF TGCAGCGTCGAAGGAGACAGGGGGCCCTCCTACGAGCAGTACTTC
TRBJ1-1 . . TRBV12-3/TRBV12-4 CASSWNSDTEAFF TGTGCCAGCAGTTGGAACAGTGACACTGAAGCTTTCTTT
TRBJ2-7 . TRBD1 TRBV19 CASSIEGDSVIYEQYF TGTGCCAGTAGTATAGAAGGGGACAGCGTTATCTACGAGCAGTACTTC
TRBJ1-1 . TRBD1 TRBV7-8 CASSLTGTGLTEAFF TGTGCCAGCAGCTTGACCGGGACAGGGTTAACTGAAGCTTTCTTT
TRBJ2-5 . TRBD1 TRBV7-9 CASSIGQGGGETQYF TGTGCCAGCAGCATAGGACAGGGGGGAGGAGAGACCCAGTACTTC
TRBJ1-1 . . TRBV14 CASSPPPRTVNTEAFF TGTGCCAGCAGCCCTCCCCCTAGGACAGTTAACACTGAAGCTTTCTTT
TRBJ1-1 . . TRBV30 CAWSVGGPEAFF TGTGCCTGGAGTGTAGGGGGACCTGAAGCTTTCTTT
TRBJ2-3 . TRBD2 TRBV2 CASSVSSGVNADTQYF TGTGCCAGCAGTGTCTCTAGCGGGGTTAATGCAGATACGCAGTATTTT
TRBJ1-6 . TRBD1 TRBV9 CASSLGGQTHSPLHF TGTGCCAGCAGTCTTGGGGGACAGACTCATTCACCCCTCCACTTT
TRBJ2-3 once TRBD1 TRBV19 CASSYRSPGQFLSDTQYF TGTGCCAGTAGTTATCGATCTCCGGGACAGTTCTTGTCAGATACGCAGTATTTT
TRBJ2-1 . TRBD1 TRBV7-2 CASSTTGGEQFF TGTGCCAGCAGCACAACAGGGGGAGAGCAGTTCTTC
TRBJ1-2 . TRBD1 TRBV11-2 CASSLGGTGDYGYTF TGTGCCAGCAGCTTAGGTGGGACAGGGGACTATGGCTACACCTTC
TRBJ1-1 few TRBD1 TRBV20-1 CSAGDSEAFF TGCAGTGCAGGGGACAGTGAAGCTTTCTTT
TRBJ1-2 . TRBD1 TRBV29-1 CSVEDRGTF TGCAGCGTTGAGGACAGGGGTACCTTC
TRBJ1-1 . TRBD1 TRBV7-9 CASRSGQGNAEAFF TGTGCCAGCAGATCTGGACAGGGGAACGCTGAAGCTTTCTTT
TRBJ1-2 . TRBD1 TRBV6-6 CASSYSLDRLNYGYTF TGTGCCAGCAGTTACTCGTTGGACAGGTTAAACTATGGCTACACCTTC
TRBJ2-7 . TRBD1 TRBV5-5 CASSPRDFPGQGNYEQYF TGTGCCAGCAGCCCTCGTGACTTTCCGGGACAGGGGAACTACGAGCAGTACTTC
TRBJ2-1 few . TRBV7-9 CASSLETSEQFF TGTGCCAGCAGCTTAGAGACTTCCGAGCAGTTCTTC
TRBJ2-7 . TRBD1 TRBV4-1 CASSPIQQGAMYEQYF TGCGCCAGCAGCCCCATACAACAGGGGGCAATGTACGAGCAGTACTTC
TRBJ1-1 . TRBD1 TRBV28 CASRPVNRGREAFF TGTGCCAGCAGACCCGTAAACAGGGGGAGGGAGGCTTTCTTT